This T cell receptor (beta chain) was recorded in a study of shared clonotypes between healthy human individuals. Whole-study results and caveats: Clonotypes that were shared across four donors made up around 5% of naive CD4 clonotypes.

V dropped 3 bases and J dropped 3 bases, with 19 bases sitting between them. Germline CDR1 SGHNT, CDR2 YYREEE (reference sequence). This CDR3 has 16 residues. Note on this clone: Antigen: not known.

The table came from immunoSEQ multiplex PCR; TCRdb's copy has only in-frame clones and leaves some out. The repertoire holds over 2 million clones, about 90% seen once, with around 0.4% in the top ten. The sample taken for sequencing was naive CD4+ T cells from PBMCs. The subset denotes: CD45RA+ positively selected. The chain uses TRBV5-4 and TRBJ2-7; D call uncertain. The TCR was taken from a man in his late teens or twenties in good health. Some clones in this sample may be carry-over from other donors' samples. CDR3 loop: CASSSPGSLGYYEQYF. CDR3 sequence (DNA): TGTGCCAGCAGCTCCCCTGGTAGTTTAGGATACTACGAGCAGTACTTC.